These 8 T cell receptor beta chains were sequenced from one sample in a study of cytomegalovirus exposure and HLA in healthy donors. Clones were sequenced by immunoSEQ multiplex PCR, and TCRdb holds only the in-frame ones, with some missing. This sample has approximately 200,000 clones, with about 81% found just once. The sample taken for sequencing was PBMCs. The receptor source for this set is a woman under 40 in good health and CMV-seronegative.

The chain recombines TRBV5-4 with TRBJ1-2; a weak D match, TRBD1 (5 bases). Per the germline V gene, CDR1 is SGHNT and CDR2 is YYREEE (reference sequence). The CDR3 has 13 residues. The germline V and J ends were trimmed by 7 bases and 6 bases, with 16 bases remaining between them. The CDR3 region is CASPAGGTHGYTF. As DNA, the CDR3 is TGTGCCAGCCCCGCGGGAGGGACTCATGGCTACACCTTC. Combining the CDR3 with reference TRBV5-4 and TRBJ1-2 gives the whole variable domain ETGVTQSPTHLIKTRGQQVTLRCSSQSGHNTVSWYQQALGQGPQFIFQYYREEENGRGNFPPRFSGLQFPNYSSELNVNALELDDSALYLCASPAGGTHGYTFGSGTRLTVV.

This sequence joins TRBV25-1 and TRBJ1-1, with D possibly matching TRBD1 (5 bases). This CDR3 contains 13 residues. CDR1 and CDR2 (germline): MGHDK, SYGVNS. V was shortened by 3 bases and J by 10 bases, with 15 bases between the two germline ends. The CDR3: CASSDTYGGTAFF. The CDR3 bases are TGTGCCAGCAGTGACACATACGGAGGGACAGCTTTCTTT.

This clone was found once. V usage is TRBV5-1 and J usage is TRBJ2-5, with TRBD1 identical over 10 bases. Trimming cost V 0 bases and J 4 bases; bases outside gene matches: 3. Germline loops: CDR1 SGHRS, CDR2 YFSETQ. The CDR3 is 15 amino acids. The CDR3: CASSLGGDRGETQYF. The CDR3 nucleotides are TGCGCCAGCAGCTTGGGTGGGGACAGGGGAGAGACCCAGTACTTC.

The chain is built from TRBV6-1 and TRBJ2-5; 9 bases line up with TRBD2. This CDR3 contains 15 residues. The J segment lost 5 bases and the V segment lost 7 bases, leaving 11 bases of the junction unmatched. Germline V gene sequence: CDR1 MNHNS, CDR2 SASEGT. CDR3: CASTFRGSGGETQYF. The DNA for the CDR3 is TGTGCCAGCACCTTCCGAGGTAGCGGGGGCGAGACCCAGTACTTC.

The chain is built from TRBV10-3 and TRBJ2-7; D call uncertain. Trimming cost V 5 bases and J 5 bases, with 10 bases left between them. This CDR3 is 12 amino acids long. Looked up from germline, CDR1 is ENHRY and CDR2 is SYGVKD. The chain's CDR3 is CAISLLGNEQYF. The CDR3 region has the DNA TGTGCCATCAGTCTACTTGGTAACGAGCAGTACTTC.

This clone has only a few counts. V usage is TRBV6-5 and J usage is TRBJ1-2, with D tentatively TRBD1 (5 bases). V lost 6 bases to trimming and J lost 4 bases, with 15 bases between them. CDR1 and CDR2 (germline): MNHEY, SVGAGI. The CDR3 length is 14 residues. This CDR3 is CASRDRMGGYGYTF. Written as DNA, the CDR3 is TGTGCCAGCAGAGACAGAATGGGGGGCTATGGCTACACCTTC.

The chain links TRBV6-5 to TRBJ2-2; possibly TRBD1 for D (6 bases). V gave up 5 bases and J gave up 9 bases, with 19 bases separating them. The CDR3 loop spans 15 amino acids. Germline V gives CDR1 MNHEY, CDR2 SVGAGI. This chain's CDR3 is CASSRSGQPTRELFF. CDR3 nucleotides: TGTGCCAGCAGTCGCTCAGGACAGCCTACCAGGGAGCTGTTTTTT.

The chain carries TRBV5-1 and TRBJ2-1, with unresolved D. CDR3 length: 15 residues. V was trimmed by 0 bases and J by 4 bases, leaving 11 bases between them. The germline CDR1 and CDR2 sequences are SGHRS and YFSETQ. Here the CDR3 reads CASSLAQLRYNEQFF. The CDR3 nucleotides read TGCGCCAGCAGCTTGGCCCAACTGAGGTACAATGAGCAGTTCTTC.